This is a list of T cell receptor beta chains from one sample in a study of OX40 agonist ivuxolimab in advanced cancers. Some clones are missing from TCRdb's copy, which holds only in-frame ones; the method was immunoSEQ multiplex PCR. Of 70,000 to 80,000 clones in the sample, just over 90% were seen once. This specimen consisted of CD4+ or CD8+ T cells sorted from blood, obtained in a trial of the OX40 agonist ivuxolimab. The source of these receptors is an adult with an advanced solid tumor such as melanoma, head and neck, liver or kidney cancer. Both conserved end residues are part of each CDR3. The D gene is left open where the match is weak. Size values are once, few and many counts, or a class for expanded clones, and some rows have none.

v_call: TRBV21-1
clone_size: -
j_call: TRBJ2-5
d_call: -
cdr3_nt: TGTGCCAGCAGCACCCTTCATAAGGGGGGACTAGCGGGAGTTATGCATGAGACCCAGTACTTC
cdr3_aa: CASSTLHKGGLAGVMHETQYF

v_call: TRBV7-9
clone_size: -
j_call: TRBJ1-1
d_call: -
cdr3_nt: TGTGCCAGCAGCCCCACGGGAGGACCGCAGGAAGCTTTCTTT
cdr3_aa: CASSPTGGPQEAFF

v_call: TRBV7-9
clone_size: -
j_call: TRBJ1-2
d_call: -
cdr3_nt: TGTGCCAGCAGCAATCCGCTGGGCTATGGCTACACCTTC
cdr3_aa: CASSNPLGYGYTF

v_call: TRBV23-1
clone_size: -
j_call: TRBJ2-1
d_call: TRBD2
cdr3_nt: TGCGCCAGCAGTCAATCTATAGGACTAGCGGGAGTATCGGGGAATGAGCAGTTCTTC
cdr3_aa: CASSQSIGLAGVSGNEQFF

v_call: TRBV5-3
clone_size: -
j_call: TRBJ2-3
d_call: -
cdr3_nt: TGTGCCAGAAGCTTGTGTACCCCGGGCACAGATACGCAGTATTTT
cdr3_aa: CARSLCTPGTDTQYF

v_call: TRBV6-5
clone_size: -
j_call: TRBJ2-7
d_call: -
cdr3_nt: TGTGCCAGTTCCATCGGGGGGCCGGAGCAGTACTTC
cdr3_aa: CASSIGGPEQYF

v_call: TRBV7-9
clone_size: -
j_call: TRBJ2-7
d_call: -
cdr3_nt: TGTGCCAGCAGCTTACCAGGGGAAATCTACGAGCAGTACTTC
cdr3_aa: CASSLPGEIYEQYF

v_call: TRBV6-6
clone_size: -
j_call: TRBJ1-1
d_call: -
cdr3_nt: TGTGCCAGCAGTTTTGGGGGCGGCACTGAAGCTTTCTTT
cdr3_aa: CASSFGGGTEAFF

v_call: TRBV7-9
clone_size: -
j_call: TRBJ1-4
d_call: -
cdr3_nt: TGTGCCAGCAGACCCGGGCGAACTAATGAAAAACTGTTTTTT
cdr3_aa: CASRPGRTNEKLFF

v_call: TRBV6-6
clone_size: once
j_call: TRBJ1-2
d_call: -
cdr3_nt: TGTGCCAGCAGTTCCACCGGGCCCCCTGATGGCTACACCTTC
cdr3_aa: CASSSTGPPDGYTF

v_call: TRBV5-1
clone_size: -
j_call: TRBJ2-7
d_call: -
cdr3_nt: TGCGCCAGCAGCTTGGATGAGGGATACGACTACGAGCAGTACTTC
cdr3_aa: CASSLDEGYDYEQYF

v_call: TRBV9
clone_size: -
j_call: TRBJ2-1
d_call: TRBD1
cdr3_nt: TGTGCCAGCAGCCACCCAACGACAGGGACGGCCGAAGATGAGCAGTTCTTC
cdr3_aa: CASSHPTTGTAEDEQFF

v_call: TRBV27
clone_size: -
j_call: TRBJ2-5
d_call: TRBD2
cdr3_nt: TGTGCCAGCAGTTCAATTAGCGGGAGCCCTTGGGCGACCCAGTACTTC
cdr3_aa: CASSSISGSPWATQYF

v_call: TRBV27
clone_size: -
j_call: TRBJ1-5
d_call: -
cdr3_nt: TGTGCCAGCAGTTCGGAAACAGGGTTGGATCAGCCCCAGCATTTT
cdr3_aa: CASSSETGLDQPQHF

v_call: TRBV6-6
clone_size: -
j_call: TRBJ2-5
d_call: -
cdr3_nt: TGTGCCAGCAGCCCGTTCTGGGTAGAGACCCAGTACTTC
cdr3_aa: CASSPFWVETQYF

v_call: TRBV4-3
clone_size: -
j_call: TRBJ2-5
d_call: -
cdr3_nt: TGCGCCAGCAGCCAAGAGCGAGGGCCGGGAGAGACCCAGTACTTC
cdr3_aa: CASSQERGPGETQYF

v_call: TRBV14
clone_size: -
j_call: TRBJ2-3
d_call: TRBD2
cdr3_nt: TGTGCCAGCAGCCAGGAGAGCGGGAGAAGCGATACGCAGTATTTT
cdr3_aa: CASSQESGRSDTQYF

v_call: TRBV30
clone_size: -
j_call: TRBJ2-1
d_call: TRBD2
cdr3_nt: TGTGCCTCGGGACTAGCGGGAGATTGGAATGAGCAGTTCTTC
cdr3_aa: CASGLAGDWNEQFF

v_call: TRBV6-5
clone_size: -
j_call: TRBJ2-7
d_call: -
cdr3_nt: TGTGCCAGCAGCCCCGGGACCAACTACGAGCAGTACTTC
cdr3_aa: CASSPGTNYEQYF

v_call: TRBV19
clone_size: -
j_call: TRBJ1-1
d_call: -
cdr3_nt: TGTGCCACAATACAGGGTAACACTGAAGCTTTCTTT
cdr3_aa: CATIQGNTEAFF

v_call: TRBV2
clone_size: once
j_call: TRBJ1-4
d_call: TRBD1
cdr3_nt: TGTGCCAGCAGTGAACAGGGGGACCTTAATGAAAAACTGTTTTTT
cdr3_aa: CASSEQGDLNEKLFF

v_call: TRBV30
clone_size: -
j_call: TRBJ1-1
d_call: -
cdr3_nt: TGTGCCTGGACTAGGGGGGGGCGGTGGACTGAAGCTTTCTTT
cdr3_aa: CAWTRGGRWTEAFF

v_call: TRBV4-3
clone_size: -
j_call: TRBJ2-7
d_call: TRBD2
cdr3_nt: TGCGCCAGCAGCCAAGCGGGAGGGTCCTACGAGCAGTACTTC
cdr3_aa: CASSQAGGSYEQYF